The next 14 T cell receptor beta chains were all read from a single sample in a study of blood T cell repertoires in COVID-19. Sequencing was performed with immunoSEQ multiplex PCR; in TCRdb, only in-frame clones are kept and a portion is missing. The sample includes 98,000 or so clones, about 91% seen only once; the top ten take roughly 5.5%. Sequenced input: peripheral blood. The receptors were sampled from a human donor in a cohort sampled during active COVID-19.

The rearrangement uses TRBV12-3 or TRBV12-4 and TRBJ2-5, with TRBD1 matching 9 bases. CDR3 length: 13 residues. With 8 bases clipped from V and 4 bases from J, the junction kept 5 bases outside the gene matches. In DNA form, the CDR3 reads TGTGCCAGCGGGCTGACAGGGGGAGAGACCCAGTACTTC. Translating gives CASGLTGGETQYF.

The chain recombines TRBV7-8 with TRBJ1-6; D call uncertain. Germline V gives CDR1 SGHVS, CDR2 FQNEAQ. CDR3 length equals 17 residues. V was clipped by 4 bases and J by 5 bases, with 18 bases between them. For the CDR3, the DNA is TGTGCCAGCAGCTCCCTGGAGATCGTACTCCATAATTCACCCCTCCACTTT. Protein sequence: CASSSLEIVLHNSPLHF.

The rearrangement uses TRBV4-1 and TRBJ1-2, with D possibly TRBD1 on 6 matching bases. Germline CDR1 is MGHRA and CDR2 is YSYEKL. The CDR3 covers 14 residues. V lost 1 base and J 6 bases, leaving 12 bases between the germline ends. The CDR3 DNA is TGCGCCAGCAGCCAAGGTACAGGGTTTGATGGCTACACCTTC. It yields the protein CASSQGTGFDGYTF.

The gene calls are TRBV4-3 and TRBJ1-2, with D possibly matching TRBD1 (6 bases). V lost 4 bases and J 7 bases, leaving 19 bases between the germline ends. The CDR3 sequence is 15 residues long. The V gene's germline CDR1 is LGHNA and CDR2 YSLEER. CDR3 protein: CASSPTAGRGGGYTF. Here the CDR3 DNA reads TGCGCCAGCAGCCCCACAGCGGGGAGGGGGGGTGGCTACACCTTC.

The chain couples TRBV19 to TRBJ2-2, with TRBD2 matching 8 bases. V gave up 1 base and J gave up 8 bases; unmatched junction bases: 9. The germline gives CDR1 LNHDA, CDR2 SQIVND (reference sequence). The CDR3 extends over 16 amino acids. CDR3 residues: CASSIASRGASGELFF. As DNA, the CDR3 is TGTGCCAGTAGTATAGCCTCGCGGGGGGCATCAGGGGAGCTGTTTTTT.

The chain uses TRBV28 and TRBJ1-1; D gene unclear. The CDR3 loop spans 16 amino acids. Germline CDR1 reads MDHEN; CDR2 reads SYDVKM. Trimming pared 7 bases from V and 1 base from J, leaving 19 bases between. The CDR3 region is CASIPFAARRNTEAFF. The CDR3 DNA is TGTGCCAGCATCCCGTTTGCGGCCCGTCGGAACACTGAAGCTTTCTTT. The variable domain in full, with the rest retrieved from reference TRBV28 and TRBJ1-1, is DVKVTQSSRYLVKRTGEKVFLECVQDMDHENMFWYRQDPGLGLRLIYFSYDVKMKEKGDIPEGYSVSREKKERFSLILESASTNQTSMYLCASIPFAARRNTEAFFGQGTRLTVV.

The chain links TRBV28 to TRBJ2-7, with a weak D call TRBD1 (5 bases). Germline V gene data show CDR1 as MDHEN and CDR2 as SYDVKM. This CDR3 has 14 residues. The V end was cut by 3 bases, the J end by 0 bases, with 9 bases between. The CDR3 loop reads CASSFYRSSYEQYF. In nucleotides, the CDR3 is TGTGCCAGCAGTTTTTACAGGAGCTCCTACGAGCAGTACTTC.

The chain has TRBV11-2 and TRBJ2-7; 12 bases are a match to TRBD1. CDR3 size: 17 residues. Germline V gene data show CDR1 as SGHAT and CDR2 as FQNNGV. Trimming took 5 bases from V and 1 from J; bases not matched to a gene: 9. The chain's CDR3 is CASSLGTGGVSSYEQYF. CDR3 coding DNA: TGTGCCAGCAGCCTAGGGACAGGGGGCGTCTCTTCCTACGAGCAGTACTTC. The full variable domain, its missing parts supplied by reference TRBV11-2 and TRBJ2-7, is EAGVAQSPRYKIIEKRQSVAFWCNPISGHATLYWYQQILGQGPKLLIQFQNNGVVDDSQLPKDRFSAERLKGVDSTLKIQPAKLEDSAVYLCASSLGTGGVSSYEQYFGPGTRLTVT.

The gene calls are TRBV6-6 and TRBJ2-4; D ambiguous. This CDR3 contains 16 residues. Trimming pared 6 bases from V and 0 bases from J, leaving 15 bases between. The germline CDR1 and CDR2 sequences are MNHNY and SVGAGI (reference sequence). CDR3 residues: CASRLAVLLAKNIQYF. CDR3 sequence (DNA): TGTGCCAGCAGGCTGGCGGTCCTGCTAGCCAAAAACATTCAGTACTTC.

The V call is TRBV6-5, the J call TRBJ1-1; D call uncertain. The CDR3 is 12 residues long. From germline, CDR1 is MNHEY and CDR2 SVGAGI. V was trimmed by 5 bases and J by 4 bases, leaving 8 bases between them. CDR3 amino acids: CASSRRGTEAFF. The CDR3 DNA sequence: TGTGCCAGCAGTAGGCGCGGCACTGAAGCTTTCTTT.

This chain joins TRBV19 and TRBJ2-2; tentative D call: TRBD1 (6 bases). Between the trimmed V and J ends, which lost 6 bases and 8 bases, there was a span of 16 bases. Germline V gene data show CDR1 as LNHDA and CDR2 as SQIVND (reference sequence). CDR3 length: 14 residues. CDR3 sequence: CASSPKQGVGELFF. DNA for the CDR3: TGTGCCAGTAGCCCCAAACAGGGCGTAGGGGAGCTGTTTTTT. The full variable domain, its missing parts supplied by reference TRBV19 and TRBJ2-2, is DGGITQSPKYLFRKEGQNVTLSCEQNLNHDAMYWYRQDPGQGLRLIYYSQIVNDFQKGDIAEGYSVSREKKESFPLTVTSAQKNPTAFYLCASSPKQGVGELFFGEGSRLTVL.

The chain uses TRBV10-2 and TRBJ1-3, with D perhaps TRBD1 (5 bases). The CDR3 runs 15 residues. CDR1 is WSHSY and CDR2 is SAAADI in the germline V gene. The V gene lost 1 base and the J gene lost 4 bases, with 11 bases spanning the gap. The CDR3 is CASSEWQGWGNTIYF. The CDR3 DNA follows: TGCGCCAGCAGTGAGTGGCAGGGCTGGGGAAACACCATATATTTT.

This clone was counted a single time. The chain combines TRBV4-1 with TRBJ1-6; D remains ambiguous. Germline assignment: CDR1 MGHRA and CDR2 YSYEKL. Trimming left V 0 bases short and J 9 bases short, with 15 bases between. The CDR3 runs 16 residues. CDR3 protein: CASSQDYGELLSPLHF. DNA for the CDR3: TGCGCCAGCAGCCAAGATTATGGGGAGCTTCTTTCACCCCTCCACTTT.

The J gene is TRBJ1-5, the V gene TRBV3-1 (or the pseudogene TRBV3-2); D is possibly TRBD1 (6 bases). Trimming pared 3 bases from V and 6 bases from J, leaving 9 bases between. From germline, CDR1 is LGHDT and CDR2 YNNKEL (reference sequence). This CDR3 region has 13 residues. The CDR3 spells CASSQDSLQPQHF. The CDR3 DNA follows: TGTGCCAGCAGCCAGGACAGCCTTCAGCCCCAGCATTTT.